This T cell receptor (beta chain) stems from a study of cytomegalovirus exposure and HLA in healthy donors. With regard to this clone: Within the sample, other DNA sequences also encode this same CDR3.

The germline V gene has CDR1 LNHNV and CDR2 YYDKDF (reference sequence). The CDR3 length is 16 residues. Trimming at V came to 5 bases and at J to 0 bases, leaving 7 bases not matched to a gene. Primers for the PCR totalled 60 Vbeta and 13 Jbeta. Data came from immunoSEQ multiplex PCR; TCRdb stores just in-frame clones and leaves some out. The table includes some 130,000 clones, about 70% detected once. Material for sequencing was PBMCs. The clonotype originates from a woman in her fifties or sixties in good health and CMV-seropositive. The J gene is TRBJ2-3, the V gene TRBV15, with 8 bases lining up with TRBD1. CDR3 DNA: TGTGCCACCAGCCGCGACAGGGGCGCTAGCACAGATACGCAGTATTTT. Its translation: CATSRDRGASTDTQYF.